This TCR beta chain was profiled in a study of OX40 agonist ivuxolimab in advanced cancers. Study-level information: Patients were dosed with the agonistic anti-OX40 (CD134) antibody ivuxolimab. Study-wide results and caveats: Expanded clones tended on average to be more numerous among CD8+ T cells than CD4+. Partial responders dosed at 0.1-3.0 mg/kg displayed clonal expansion ranking among the lowest.

Systemic immunosuppression or a history of autoimmune disease excluded patients. Germline V gene data show CDR1 as SGHNT and CDR2 as YYREEE (reference sequence). The CDR3 extends over 14 amino acids. Comment on this clone: Its cognate antigen is unknown. At one of its ends the junction is not consistent with the germline gene, which may arise from a read error.

Some clones are missing from TCRdb's copy, which holds only in-frame ones; the method was immunoSEQ multiplex PCR. The sample lists around 70,000 clones; around 88% were seen once. The rearrangement uses TRBV5-4 and TRBJ2-2, with TRBD2 matching 7 bases. The clonotype originates from an adult with an advanced solid tumor such as melanoma, head and neck, liver or kidney cancer. The source was CD4+ or CD8+ T cells sorted from blood, collected in a trial of the OX40 agonist ivuxolimab. The CDR3 DNA follows: TGTGCCACCAGCCGTAGGGAGGGGACCGGGGAGCTGTTTTTT. Its protein product is CATSRREGTGELFF.